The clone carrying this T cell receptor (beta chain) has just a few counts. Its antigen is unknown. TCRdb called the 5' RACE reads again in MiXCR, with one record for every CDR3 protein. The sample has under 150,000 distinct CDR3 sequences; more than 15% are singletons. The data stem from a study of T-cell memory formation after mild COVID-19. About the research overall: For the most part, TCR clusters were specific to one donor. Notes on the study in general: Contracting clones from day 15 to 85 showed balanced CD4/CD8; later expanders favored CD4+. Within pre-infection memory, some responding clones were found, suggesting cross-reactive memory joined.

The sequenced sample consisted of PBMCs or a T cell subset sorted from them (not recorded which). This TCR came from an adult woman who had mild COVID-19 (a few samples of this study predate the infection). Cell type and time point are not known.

The DNA of the CDR3 is TGTGCCAGCAGCTCCAGACATCCTGAGCAGTTCTTC. Translated, it gives CASSSRHPEQFF. V gene TRBV7-6 combines with J gene TRBJ2-1; no firm D call. From germline, CDR1 is SGHVS and CDR2 FNYEAQ. This CDR3 spans 12 amino acids. Trimming took off 4 bases at V and 9 bases at J, with 10 bases between the two ends.